This T cell receptor beta chain was observed in a study of T cell changes during pregnancy in multiple sclerosis. In this sample, this clone turned up once. Profiled with immunoSEQ multiplex PCR; TCRdb holds only in-frame clones, not every one. In the table there are 67,000 or so clones, 85% to 95% of which are singletons. Between the trimmed V and J ends, which lost 5 bases and 1 base, there was a span of 12 bases. The CDR3 contains 14 residues. Germline V lookup: CDR1 LNHDA, CDR2 SQIVND (reference sequence). V and J are TRBV19 and TRBJ2-7; D perhaps matches TRBD1 (6 bases). Source: CD8+ T cells from peripheral blood mononuclear cells, taken in the third trimester of pregnancy. This sequence was found in a female donor in good health, enrolled as a control in a pregnancy study. CDR3 protein: CASSSRDTSYEQYF. CDR3 in DNA: TGTGCCAGTAGTTCCCGGGACACATCCTACGAGCAGTACTTC.